These 29 T cell receptor beta chains originate from one sample sequenced in a study of OX40 agonist ivuxolimab in advanced cancers. TCRdb's copy holds only in-frame clones and misses some; the assay was immunoSEQ multiplex PCR. The sample includes tens of thousands of clones, approximately 88% seen only once; the top ten take about 2.5%. Sequenced here: CD4+ or CD8+ T cells sorted from blood, sampled in a trial of the OX40 agonist ivuxolimab. All receptors derive from an adult with an advanced solid tumor such as melanoma, head and neck, liver or kidney cancer.

As to this clone: Other DNA sequences in this specimen translate into the identical CDR3. The V call is TRBV28, the J call TRBJ1-3; no firm D call. The V end lost 2 bases, the J end lost 2 bases, and 7 bases lay between the germline ends. This CDR3 region has 14 residues. Germline V gives CDR1 MDHEN, CDR2 SYDVKM. This CDR3 is CASSLIAAGNTIYF. CDR3 bases: TGTGCCAGCAGTTTAATAGCAGCTGGAAACACCATATATTTT.

This chain joins TRBV2 and TRBJ1-5; D is ambiguous. Trimming removed 4 bases at V and 5 bases at J, with 9 bases between. This CDR3 comprises 13 residues. In germline, CDR1 is SNHLY, CDR2 FYNNEI. Here the CDR3 DNA reads TGTGCCAGCAGTGCCGAGGGCGATCAGCCCCAGCATTTT. It codes for CASSAEGDQPQHF. Supplemented by reference TRBV2 and TRBJ1-5, the full variable domain reads EPEVTQTPSHQVTQMGQEVILRCVPISNHLYFYWYRQILGQKVEFLVSFYNNEISEKSEIFDDQFSVERPDGSNFTLKIRSTKLEDSAMYFCASSAEGDQPQHFGDGTRLSIL.

The rearrangement links TRBV28 to TRBJ2-5; 7 bases align to TRBD1. The CDR3 is made up of 15 amino acids. Losses at the gene ends were 3 bases for V and 4 bases for J; bases not matched to a gene: 8. Germline V gene lookup returns CDR1 MDHEN and CDR2 SYDVKM. DNA for the CDR3: TGTGCCAGCAGTTTTCAGACAGGGATTCGAGAGACCCAGTACTTC. It yields the protein CASSFQTGIRETQYF.

This rearrangement joins TRBV5-1 to TRBJ2-4, with D possibly being TRBD1 (6 bases). Germline lookup yields CDR1 SGHRS and CDR2 YFSETQ. Trimming took 5 bases from V and 0 from J, leaving 24 bases between them. CDR3 length: 19 amino acids. The CDR3 bases are TGCGCCAGCAGTCCCTCACCGAATAGAGGGGGTTTAGCCAAAAACATTCAGTACTTC. Translated: CASSPSPNRGGLAKNIQYF.

The chain couples TRBV27 to TRBJ1-1, with 7 positions matching TRBD1. V was pared by 5 bases and J by 0 bases, with 6 bases of the junction left unmatched. The CDR3 totals 15 residues. Germline CDR1 reads MNHEY; CDR2 reads SMNVEV (reference sequence). CDR3 sequence (DNA): TGTGCCAGCAGTCCATGGGACAGATTGAACACTGAAGCTTTCTTT. This sequence encodes CASSPWDRLNTEAFF.

The chain recombines TRBV2 with TRBJ2-7; either TRBD1 or TRBD2 may fit D (7 bases each). The CDR3 runs 13 residues. The V gene lost 10 bases and the J gene lost 6 bases, with 19 bases spanning the gap. Germline V lookup: CDR1 SNHLY, CDR2 FYNNEI. CDR3 bases: TGTGCCACCTCGTGGGGAGGGGGCCGCGAGCAGTACTTC. This translates into CATSWGGGREQYF.

The rearrangement uses TRBV7-9 and TRBJ2-2; D is perhaps TRBD1 (6 bases). The germline gives CDR1 SEHNR, CDR2 FQNEAQ (reference sequence). Trimming cost V 5 bases and J 3 bases, with 13 bases left between them. This CDR3 has 15 amino acids. This chain's CDR3 is CASSERGIHTGELFF. DNA for the CDR3: TGTGCCAGCAGCGAAAGGGGGATTCACACCGGGGAGCTGTTTTTT. Combining the CDR3 with reference TRBV7-9 and TRBJ2-2 gives the whole variable domain DTGVSQNPRHKITKRGQNVTFRCDPISEHNRLYWYRQTLGQGPEFLTYFQNEAQLEKSRLLSDRFSAERPKGSFSTLEIQRTEQGDSAMYLCASSERGIHTGELFFGEGSRLTVL.

The rearrangement uses TRBV2 and TRBJ1-5, with D perhaps TRBD1 (6 bases). CDR3 length: 14 amino acids. Trimming took off 6 bases at V and 4 bases at J, with 13 bases between the two ends. Per germline, CDR1 SNHLY and CDR2 FYNNEI. The CDR3 loop reads CASSPGQTNQPQHF. As DNA, the CDR3 is TGTGCCAGCAGCCCCGGACAGACAAATCAGCCCCAGCATTTT.

The rearrangement links TRBV6-6 to TRBJ2-7; D is possibly TRBD1 (6 bases). Germline V gene lookup returns CDR1 MNHNY and CDR2 SVGAGI (reference sequence). CDR3 length equals 15 residues. The V end was cut by 6 bases, the J end by 2 bases, with 17 bases between. CDR3 in DNA: TGTGCCAGCAGAGAACGCGCAGGGGTGACCTACGAGCAGTACGTC. It yields the protein CASRERAGVTYEQYV.

This clone was counted a single time. V usage is TRBV5-1 and J usage is TRBJ1-2; D is perhaps TRBD1 (6 bases). Germline V gene lookup returns CDR1 SGHRS and CDR2 YFSETQ. Trimming removed 6 bases at V and 1 base at J, with 16 bases between. CDR3 length: 15 amino acids. The CDR3 loop reads CASTLGGARNYGYTF. The CDR3 DNA is TGCGCCAGCACCCTCGGGGGGGCGCGTAACTATGGCTACACCTTC. Looking up the rest from reference TRBV5-1 and TRBJ1-2 gives the full variable domain: KAGVTQTPRYLIKTRGQQVTLSCSPISGHRSVSWYQQTPGQGLQFLFEYFSETQRNKGNFPGRFSGRQFSNSRSEMNVSTLELGDSALYLCASTLGGARNYGYTFGSGTRLTVV.

This clone was detected only once. The V gene is TRBV11-1, the J gene TRBJ2-5; 9 nucleotides match TRBD1. CDR1 SGHAT and CDR2 FQDESV come from the germline V gene (reference sequence). Losses at the gene ends were 4 bases for V and 7 bases for J; bases not matched to a gene: 7. This CDR3 contains 14 residues. The chain's CDR3 is CASSSYRGPGTQYF. CDR3 coding DNA: TGTGCCAGCAGCTCGTACAGGGGGCCTGGGACCCAGTACTTC.

The V gene is TRBV5-6, the J gene TRBJ1-4; 7 bases align to TRBD1. The germline V gene has CDR1 SGHDT and CDR2 YYEEEE. The CDR3 has 14 residues. Trimming cost V 2 bases and J 7 bases; bases outside gene matches: 5. The CDR3 reads CASSFDRVGEKLFF. DNA for the CDR3: TGTGCCAGCAGCTTCGACAGGGTCGGTGAAAAACTGTTTTTT. Supplemented by reference TRBV5-6 and TRBJ1-4, the full variable domain reads DAGVTQSPTHLIKTRGQQVTLRCSPKSGHDTVSWYQQALGQGPQFIFQYYEEEERQRGNFPDRFSGHQFPNYSSELNVNALLLGDSALYLCASSFDRVGEKLFFGSGTQLSVL.

The chain carries TRBV4-2 and TRBJ2-3, with no clear D. The V end was cut by 4 bases, the J end by 0 bases, with 11 bases between. CDR1 is LGHNA and CDR2 is YNFKEQ in the germline V gene. The CDR3 length is 15 residues. CDR3 in amino acids: CASSLPAASTDTQYF. CDR3 bases: TGTGCCAGCAGCCTCCCAGCAGCGAGCACAGATACGCAGTATTTT.

This clone came up once. The CDR3 loop is CASCQLGRNEQFF. In nucleotides, the CDR3 is TGCGCCAGCTGCCAGCTCGGACGCAATGAGCAGTTCTTC. The rearrangement uses TRBV10-2 and TRBJ2-1; D ambiguous. Germline V CDR1 and CDR2: WSHSY, SAAADI. This CDR3 comprises 13 residues. V lost 8 bases and J 6 bases, leaving 14 bases between the germline ends.

V and J are TRBV30 and TRBJ1-5, with 8 bases fitting TRBD1. The CDR3 spans 16 residues. With 2 bases clipped from V and 7 bases from J, the junction kept 13 bases outside the gene matches. CDR1 and CDR2 (germline): GTSNPN, SVGIG (reference sequence). This CDR3 is CAWSRPPGQAWQPQHF. The CDR3 DNA is TGTGCCTGGAGTCGACCCCCGGGACAGGCCTGGCAGCCCCAGCATTTT.

This clone has only a few counts. This rearrangement joins TRBV19 to TRBJ2-7; D gene ambiguous. This CDR3 has 15 residues. Deletions cut 5 bases from V and 3 bases from J, with 17 bases between. Germline V gives CDR1 LNHDA, CDR2 SQIVND (reference sequence). The CDR3 nucleotides read TGTGCCAGTAGTCCTCGGCCTGACGCAAACTACGAGCAGTACTTC. Its translation is CASSPRPDANYEQYF.

The rearrangement uses TRBV9 and TRBJ2-3, with D perhaps being TRBD1 or TRBD2 (5 bases each). The V and J ends lost 3 bases and 2 bases respectively, with 13 bases between them. The germline gives CDR1 SGDLS, CDR2 YYNGEE. CDR3 length: 15 amino acids. The CDR3 DNA reads TGTGCCAGCAGCGCCGTCGGGGACGACACAGATACGCAGTATTTT. Its translation is CASSAVGDDTDTQYF.

The chain employs TRBV6-5 and TRBJ1-1; TRBD1 matches at 10 bases. Germline CDR1 and CDR2: MNHEY and SVGAGI. After removal of 6 bases from V and 10 bases from J, the junction contained 8 bases not matched to a gene. The CDR3 runs 13 residues. CDR3 DNA sequence: TGTGCCAGCAGACTGACAGGGGGCAGGGTAGCTTTCTTT. This gives the protein CASRLTGGRVAFF.

The chain has TRBV7-6 and TRBJ1-1; D remains ambiguous. Germline values: CDR1 SGHVS, CDR2 FNYEAQ. The CDR3 has 14 residues. V was trimmed by 2 bases and J by 2 bases, leaving 9 bases between them. This CDR3 reads CASSLTNENTEAFF. The CDR3 nucleotides are TGTGCCAGCAGCTTAACAAACGAAAACACTGAAGCTTTCTTT.

This clone has just a few counts. Other DNA variants within this sample encode the same CDR3. This sequence joins TRBV28 and TRBJ2-2, with 7 bases identical to TRBD1. CDR3 length: 15 residues. Germline lookup yields CDR1 MDHEN and CDR2 SYDVKM. After removal of 6 bases from V and 1 base from J, the junction contained 5 bases not matched to a gene. This CDR3 reads CASSPGTENTGELFF. The CDR3 DNA reads TGTGCCAGCAGCCCCGGGACAGAGAACACCGGGGAGCTGTTTTTT.

CDR3 sequence: CASRDGGTVNEKLFF. Here the CDR3 DNA reads TGTGCCAGTAGGGATGGCGGGACAGTTAATGAAAAACTGTTTTTT. This chain uses TRBV19 with TRBJ1-4, with TRBD1 matching over 7 bases. Per the germline V gene, CDR1 is LNHDA and CDR2 is SQIVND (reference sequence). V lost 6 bases, J lost 4 bases, and 8 bases stayed unmatched. CDR3 size: 15 residues.

V and J are TRBV4-1 and TRBJ2-3; 7 nucleotides match TRBD2. Losses at the gene ends were 5 bases for V and 0 bases for J; bases not matched to a gene: 11. The length of the CDR3 is 17 residues. CDR1 MGHRA and CDR2 YSYEKL come from the germline V gene. The CDR3 protein is CASSKYPSGASTDTQYF. The CDR3 region has the DNA TGCGCCAGCAGCAAATACCCAAGCGGGGCGAGCACAGATACGCAGTATTTT.

V gene TRBV18 combines with J gene TRBJ2-7; D is possibly TRBD1 or TRBD2 (5 bases each). V lost 6 bases and J lost 0, with 12 bases in between. This CDR3 spans 14 amino acids. The germline CDR1 and CDR2 sequences are KGHSH and LQKENI. Written as DNA, the CDR3 is TGTGCCAGCTCGCCAGGGACCGACTCCTACGAGCAGTACGTC. This translates into CASSPGTDSYEQYV.

The V and J genes are TRBV6-5 and TRBJ1-1; D is undetermined. The CDR3 contains 13 residues. CDR1 is MNHEY, CDR2 SVGAGI, per germline. With 6 bases removed from V and 3 bases from J, the gap between germline ends came to 11 bases. DNA for the CDR3: TGTGCCAGCAGCGGGCAGAAGTACACTGAAGCTTTCTTT. It encodes CASSGQKYTEAFF.

The chain joins TRBV6-1 to TRBJ2-3; D not certain. Germline values: CDR1 MNHNS, CDR2 SASEGT. The CDR3 is made up of 13 amino acids. V lost 6 bases to trimming and J lost 7 bases, with 14 bases between them. CDR3 DNA sequence: TGTGCCAGCAGCCAAGTCCGCGGTTATACGCAGTATTTT. Amino acid sequence: CASSQVRGYTQYF.

The rearrangement uses TRBV28 and TRBJ2-5, with 7 bases aligning to TRBD1. Germline CDR1 and CDR2: MDHEN and SYDVKM. This CDR3 spans 16 amino acids. The J segment lost 5 bases and the V segment lost 6 bases, leaving 15 bases of the junction unmatched. The CDR3 DNA sequence: TGTGCCAGCAGCCACGACAGGGTGGGCCCAGGGGAGACCCAGTACTTC. Its translation: CASSHDRVGPGETQYF.

This clone was picked up a small number of times. The J gene is TRBJ2-3, the V gene TRBV6-4; 7 bases align to TRBD2. Germline V CDR1 and CDR2: MRHNA, SNTAGT. J was trimmed by 3 bases and V by 6 bases; bases with no gene match: 9. The CDR3 length is 15 residues. The CDR3 region has the DNA TGTGCCAGCAGAACCAACGGGGAGGGAACAGATACGCAGTATTTT. This sequence encodes CASRTNGEGTDTQYF.

The chain has TRBV12-5 and TRBJ2-1, with 7 bases matching TRBD1. CDR3 length: 13 amino acids. Germline trimming cut 4 bases from V and 7 bases from J; bases unmatched to any gene: 4. Germline V CDR1 and CDR2: LGHNT, FRNRAP. The CDR3 sequence is CASGWGQYNEQFF. Here the CDR3 DNA reads TGTGCTAGTGGTTGGGGACAGTATAATGAGCAGTTCTTC.

The CDR3 protein is CASSPQGAGTQYF. CDR3 DNA: TGTGCCAGCAGTCCTCAGGGGGCCGGGACCCAGTACTTC. The rearrangement links TRBV2 to TRBJ2-5, with 8 positions matching TRBD1. Germline CDR1 SNHLY, CDR2 FYNNEI. CDR3 length equals 13 residues. After removal of 5 bases from V and 7 bases from J, the junction contained 6 bases not matched to a gene.